The next 2 T cell receptor beta chains were all read from a single sample in a study of T-cell reconstitution after alpha-beta-depleted transplantation in children. Preparation of the TCRbeta library was carried out with unique molecular identifiers. Via MiXCR, TCRdb re-called the PCR reads, giving one row per CDR3 protein. This table has approximately 270,000 distinct CDR3 sequences, roughly 9.5% appearing once. The specimen was PBMCs from the stem cell graft donor, collected from the stem cell graft. All receptors come from a human donor who donated a stem cell graft to a child with SCID.

The chain couples TRBV2 to TRBJ2-1; a weak D match, TRBD2 (7 bases). The V and J ends lost 5 bases and 3 bases respectively, with 17 bases between them. The CDR3 is 16 amino acids. Germline-derived CDR1 and CDR2 are SNHLY and FYNNEI. The CDR3 sequence is CASSPGRGANYNEQFF. DNA for the CDR3: TGTGCCAGCAGTCCCGGTCGGGGGGCTAACTACAATGAGCAGTTCTTC.

This clonotype was observed a handful of times. The chain joins TRBV5-6 to TRBJ1-6; no clear D gene. Trimming took off 3 bases at V and 8 bases at J, with 6 bases between the two ends. The germline V gene has CDR1 SGHDT and CDR2 YYEEEE. The CDR3 consists of 12 residues. This CDR3 is CASSYGYSPLHF. The CDR3 DNA follows: TGTGCCAGCAGCTACGGGTATTCACCCCTCCACTTT.